A selection of T cell receptor beta chains follows, all from one sample in a study of beta chain features in type 1 diabetes. The assay was immunoSEQ multiplex PCR, and TCRdb's table has in-frame clones only and misses some. The sample lists 680,000 or so clones, roughly an eighth occurring once. Sequencing used naive CD4+ T cells from blood. Receptor source: a man between 18 and 35 years old with type 1 diabetes. Each CDR3 is given with its conserved first and last residue. The D gene is left open where the match is weak. The size entry is marked missing in some rows and otherwise reads once, few, many or a size class.

D,V,J,size,DNA,CDR3
-,TRBV5-1,TRBJ1-5,-,TGCGCCAGCAGCTTGGCCTCTGATCAGCCCCAGCATTTT,CASSLASDQPQHF
TRBD1,TRBV19,TRBJ2-1,-,TGTGCCAGTAGTATCGTTGGACAGGGATCTAACAATGAGCAGTTCTTC,CASSIVGQGSNNEQFF
-,TRBV11-2,TRBJ1-6,-,TGTGCCAGCAGTAGAGGGGATAATTCACCCCTCCACTTT,CASSRGDNSPLHF
-,TRBV27,TRBJ2-2,-,TGTGCCAGCAGTTTAATGGCAGGGAACACCGGGGAGCTGTTTTTT,CASSLMAGNTGELFF
-,TRBV7-2,TRBJ2-1,-,TGTGCCAGCAGCTTATGGGGGTACAATGAGCAGTTCTTC,CASSLWGYNEQFF
-,TRBV7-8,TRBJ1-1,-,TGTGCCAGCAGCTTAGTGCGGGGAAACACTGAAGCTTTCTTT,CASSLVRGNTEAFF
TRBD2,TRBV30,TRBJ2-5,few,TGTGCCTGGAGTGTCAGCGGGGCAGAGATCCAGTACTTC,CAWSVSGAEIQYF
-,TRBV10-2,TRBJ1-1,-,TGCGCCAGCAGGTCGTTGAACACTGAAGCTTTCTTT,CASRSLNTEAFF
TRBD2,TRBV19,TRBJ2-1,few,TGTGCCAGTAGTATTGGGACTAGTGGAGTCTACAATGAGCAGTTCTTC,CASSIGTSGVYNEQFF
TRBD1,TRBV29-1,TRBJ2-2,few,TGCAGCGGAGGACAGGGCGAGACCGGGGAGCTGTTTTTT,CSGGQGETGELFF
-,TRBV23-1,TRBJ2-7,-,TGCGCCAGCAGTCTCAGAAGAAGGACTTCCCCCTACGAGCAGTACTTC,CASSLRRRTSPYEQYF
-,TRBV30,TRBJ1-1,few,TGTGCCTGGAGTGTAGAGGAGACTGAAGCTTTCTTT,CAWSVEETEAFF
TRBD1,TRBV7-6,TRBJ2-7,-,TGTGCCAGCAGCTCAAGGACAGGGGTCGGGGAGCAGTACTTC,CASSSRTGVGEQYF
-,TRBV20-1,TRBJ1-1,-,TGCAGTGCTGACACCGGACGCCAAGCTTTCTTT,CSADTGRQAFF
-,TRBV9,TRBJ1-4,-,TGTGCCAGCAGCGCCCGTCCGGCCGGCGAGGGTGAAAAACTGTTTTTT,CASSARPAGEGEKLFF
-,TRBV21-1,TRBJ2-7,-,TGTGCCAGCAGCAAAGGAAGGAACGAGCAGTACTTC,CASSKGRNEQYF
-,TRBV10-3,TRBJ2-7,once,TGTGCCATCAGTGAATTAGAGCAGGGGCCGGTCAACGAGCAGTACTTC,CAISELEQGPVNEQYF
TRBD1,TRBV19,TRBJ1-2,few,TGTGCCAGTAGTACGGGGACAGAAGATTCCTATGGCTACACCTTC,CASSTGTEDSYGYTF
-,TRBV4-2,TRBJ2-2,few,TGTGCCAGCAGCGATACAGCTGATAGCACCGGGGAGCTGTTTTTT,CASSDTADSTGELFF
-,TRBV10-3,TRBJ1-5,few,TGTGCCATCAGTCTAACCGGGACGGATAGCAATCAGCCCCAGCATTTT,CAISLTGTDSNQPQHF
TRBD1,TRBV29-1,TRBJ1-3,-,TGCAGCGTTGGAGGGGGCGCGGGTGGAAACACCATATATTTT,CSVGGGAGGNTIYF
-,TRBV7-3,TRBJ2-2,-,TGTGCCAGCAGCCTTAGGACCCTCGCGAACACCGGGGAGCTGTTTTTT,CASSLRTLANTGELFF
TRBD1,TRBV7-2,TRBJ2-6,few,TGTGCCAGCAGCCAGGGACAGGGGGCCAACGTCCTGACTTTC,CASSQGQGANVLTF
TRBD2,TRBV5-8,TRBJ2-3,-,TGTGCCAGCAGCTTGTCTTGGGCGGGGGGCACAGATACGCAGTATTTT,CASSLSWAGGTDTQYF
-,TRBV4-1,TRBJ1-4,-,TGCGCCAGCAGCCAAGCGGGACGGGCAGAAAAACTGTTTTTT,CASSQAGRAEKLFF
-,TRBV7-2,TRBJ2-7,few,TGTGCCAGCAGCTCCACGCGGTCCCCGGTCGAGGAGCAGTACTTC,CASSSTRSPVEEQYF
-,TRBV5-6,TRBJ2-3,few,TGTGCCAGCAGCTCCGGAGGTCAGGATACGCAGTATTTT,CASSSGGQDTQYF
-,TRBV7-2,TRBJ2-5,-,TGTGCCAGCAGCTTATACCCGGAGACGGAGACCCAGTACTTC,CASSLYPETETQYF
-,TRBV5-1,TRBJ1-5,-,TGCGCCAGCAGCTTGATGGGGTATCAGCCCCAGCATTTT,CASSLMGYQPQHF